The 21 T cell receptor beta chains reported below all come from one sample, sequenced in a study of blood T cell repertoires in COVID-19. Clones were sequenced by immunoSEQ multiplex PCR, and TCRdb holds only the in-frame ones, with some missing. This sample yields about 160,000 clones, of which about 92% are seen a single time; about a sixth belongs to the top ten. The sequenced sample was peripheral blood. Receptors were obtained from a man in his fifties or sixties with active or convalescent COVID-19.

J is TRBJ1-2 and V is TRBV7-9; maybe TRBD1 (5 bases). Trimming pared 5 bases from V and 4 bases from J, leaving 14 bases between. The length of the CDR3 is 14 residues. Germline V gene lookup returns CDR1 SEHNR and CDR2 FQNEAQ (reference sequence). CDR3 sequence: CASSREQGLYGYTF. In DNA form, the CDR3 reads TGTGCCAGCAGCCGAGAGCAGGGCCTCTATGGCTACACCTTC.

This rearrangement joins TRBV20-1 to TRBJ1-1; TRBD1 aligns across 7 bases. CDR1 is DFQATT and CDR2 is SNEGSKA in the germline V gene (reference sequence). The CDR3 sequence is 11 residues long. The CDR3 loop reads CRLLTGSLAFF. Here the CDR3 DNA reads TGCAGGCTCCTGACAGGGAGTCTAGCTTTCTTT.

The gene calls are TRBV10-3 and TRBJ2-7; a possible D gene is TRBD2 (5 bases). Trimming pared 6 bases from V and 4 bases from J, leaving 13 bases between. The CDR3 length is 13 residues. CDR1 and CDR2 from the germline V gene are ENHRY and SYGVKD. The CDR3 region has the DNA TGTGCCATCAGCCGGGAAGATACATACGAGCAGTACTTC. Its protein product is CAISREDTYEQYF.

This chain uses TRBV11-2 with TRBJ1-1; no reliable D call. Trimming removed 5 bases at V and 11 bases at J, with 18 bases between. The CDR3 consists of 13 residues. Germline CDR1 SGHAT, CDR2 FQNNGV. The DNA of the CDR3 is TGTGCCAGCAGCCCCGTGGAGAGCCGTGGGGCTTTCTTT. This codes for CASSPVESRGAFF. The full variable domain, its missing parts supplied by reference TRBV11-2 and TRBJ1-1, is EAGVAQSPRYKIIEKRQSVAFWCNPISGHATLYWYQQILGQGPKLLIQFQNNGVVDDSQLPKDRFSAERLKGVDSTLKIQPAKLEDSAVYLCASSPVESRGAFFGQGTRLTVV.

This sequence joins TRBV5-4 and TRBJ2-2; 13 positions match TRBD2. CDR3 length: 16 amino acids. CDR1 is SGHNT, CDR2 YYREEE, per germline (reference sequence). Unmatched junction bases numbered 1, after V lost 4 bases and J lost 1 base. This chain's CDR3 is CASSRTSGGNTGELFF. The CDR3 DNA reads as TGTGCCAGCAGCCGGACTAGCGGGGGGAACACCGGGGAGCTGTTTTTT.

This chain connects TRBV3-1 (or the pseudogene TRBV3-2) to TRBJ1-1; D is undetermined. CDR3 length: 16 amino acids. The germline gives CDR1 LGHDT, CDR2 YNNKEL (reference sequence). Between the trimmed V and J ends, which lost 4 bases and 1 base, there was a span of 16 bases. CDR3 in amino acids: CASSRGFEGTNTEAFF. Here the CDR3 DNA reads TGTGCCAGCAGCCGAGGGTTTGAGGGCACGAACACTGAAGCTTTCTTT.

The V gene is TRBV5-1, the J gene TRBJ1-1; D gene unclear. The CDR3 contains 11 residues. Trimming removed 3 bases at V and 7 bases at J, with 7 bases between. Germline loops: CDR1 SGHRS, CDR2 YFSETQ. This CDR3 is CASSSGIEAFF. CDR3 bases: TGCGCCAGCAGCTCCGGGATTGAAGCTTTCTTT.

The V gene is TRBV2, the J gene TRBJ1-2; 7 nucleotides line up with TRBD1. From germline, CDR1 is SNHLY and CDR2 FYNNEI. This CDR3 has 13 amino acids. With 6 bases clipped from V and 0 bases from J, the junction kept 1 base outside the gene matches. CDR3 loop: CASRGTANYGYTF. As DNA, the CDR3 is TGTGCCAGCAGAGGGACAGCTAACTATGGCTACACCTTC.

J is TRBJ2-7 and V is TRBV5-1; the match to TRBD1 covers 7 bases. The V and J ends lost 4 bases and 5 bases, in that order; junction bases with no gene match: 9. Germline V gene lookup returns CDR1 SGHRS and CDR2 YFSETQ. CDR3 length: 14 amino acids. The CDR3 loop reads CASSAARQGNEQYF. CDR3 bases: TGCGCCAGCAGCGCGGCCAGACAGGGCAACGAGCAGTACTTC.

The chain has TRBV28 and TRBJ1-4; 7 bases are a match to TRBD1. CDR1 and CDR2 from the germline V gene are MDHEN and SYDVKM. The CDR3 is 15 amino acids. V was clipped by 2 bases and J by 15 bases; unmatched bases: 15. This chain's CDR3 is CASSLATGTALVMFF. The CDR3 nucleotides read TGTGCCAGCAGTTTAGCAACAGGGACAGCCCTAGTGATGTTTTTT.

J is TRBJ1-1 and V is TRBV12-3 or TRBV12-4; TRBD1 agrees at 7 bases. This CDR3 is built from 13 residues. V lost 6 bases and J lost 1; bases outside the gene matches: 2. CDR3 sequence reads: CASSPGGNTEAFF. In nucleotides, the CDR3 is TGTGCCAGCAGCCCAGGGGGGAACACTGAAGCTTTCTTT.

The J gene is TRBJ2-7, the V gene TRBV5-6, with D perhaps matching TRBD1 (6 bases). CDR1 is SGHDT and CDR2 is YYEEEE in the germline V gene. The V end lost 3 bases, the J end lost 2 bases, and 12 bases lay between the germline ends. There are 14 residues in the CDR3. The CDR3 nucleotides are TGTGCCAGCAGCTCTCAGGGGCACACCTACGAGCAGTACTTC. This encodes CASSSQGHTYEQYF.

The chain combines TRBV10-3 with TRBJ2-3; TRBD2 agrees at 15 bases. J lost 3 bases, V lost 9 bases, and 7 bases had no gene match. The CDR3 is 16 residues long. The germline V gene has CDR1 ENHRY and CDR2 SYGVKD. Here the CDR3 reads CAIHPGLAGGTDTQYF. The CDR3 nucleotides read TGTGCCATTCATCCGGGACTAGCGGGAGGTACAGATACGCAGTATTTT.

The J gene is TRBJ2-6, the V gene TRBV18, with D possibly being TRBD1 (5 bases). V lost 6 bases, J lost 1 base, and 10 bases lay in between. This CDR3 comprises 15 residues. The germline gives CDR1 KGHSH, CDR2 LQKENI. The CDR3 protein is CASSDNRSGANVLTF. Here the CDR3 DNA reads TGTGCCAGCTCGGACAATAGGTCTGGGGCCAACGTCCTGACTTTC.

CDR3 loop: CASSPTWGDQAKNIQYF. CDR3 DNA: TGCGCCAGCAGCCCGACTTGGGGGGACCAAGCCAAAAACATTCAGTACTTC. The chain has TRBV4-1 and TRBJ2-4, with D perhaps matching TRBD2 (6 bases). Germline assignment: CDR1 MGHRA and CDR2 YSYEKL. V shed 4 bases and J shed 0 bases, with 16 bases lying between them. The CDR3 sequence is 17 residues long.

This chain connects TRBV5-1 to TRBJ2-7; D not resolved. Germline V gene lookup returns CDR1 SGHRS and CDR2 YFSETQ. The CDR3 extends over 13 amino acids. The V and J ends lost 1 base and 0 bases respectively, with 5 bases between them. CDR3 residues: CASSLFYSYEQYF. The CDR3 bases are TGCGCCAGCAGCTTGTTCTACTCCTACGAGCAGTACTTC.

CDR3 in amino acids: CASSLVVGRGQYF. The CDR3 coding sequence is TGTGCCAGCAGCTTGGTAGTCGGGCGGGGCCAGTACTTC. The gene calls are TRBV5-8 and TRBJ2-4, with a possible D match to TRBD2 (6 bases). The CDR3 sequence is 13 residues long. Per germline, CDR1 SGHTS and CDR2 YDEGEE. Trimming took 0 bases from V and 13 from J, leaving 14 bases between them.

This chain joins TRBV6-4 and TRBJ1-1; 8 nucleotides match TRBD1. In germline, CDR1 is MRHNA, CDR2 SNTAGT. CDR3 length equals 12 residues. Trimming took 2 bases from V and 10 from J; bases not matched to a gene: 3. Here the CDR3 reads CASSDRTGLAFF. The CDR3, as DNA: TGTGCCAGCAGTGACAGGACAGGGCTAGCTTTCTTT.

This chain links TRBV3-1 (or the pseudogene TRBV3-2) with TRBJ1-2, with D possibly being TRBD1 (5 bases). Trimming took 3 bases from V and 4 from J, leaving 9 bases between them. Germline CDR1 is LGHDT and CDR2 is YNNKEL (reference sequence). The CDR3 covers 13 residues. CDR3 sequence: CASSQRQTYGYTF. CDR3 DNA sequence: TGTGCCAGCAGCCAGCGACAGACCTATGGCTACACCTTC.

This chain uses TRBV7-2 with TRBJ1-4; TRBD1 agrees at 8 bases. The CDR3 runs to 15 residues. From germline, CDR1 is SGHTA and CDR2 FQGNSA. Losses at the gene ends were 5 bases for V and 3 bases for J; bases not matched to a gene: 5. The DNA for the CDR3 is TGTGCCAGCAGCGCCGGACAGGGACCTAATGAAAAACTGTTTTTT. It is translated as CASSAGQGPNEKLFF.

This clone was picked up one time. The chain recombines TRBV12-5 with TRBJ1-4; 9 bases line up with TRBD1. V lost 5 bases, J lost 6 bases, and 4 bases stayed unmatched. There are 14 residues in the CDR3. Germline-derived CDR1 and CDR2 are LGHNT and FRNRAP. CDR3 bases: TGTGCTAGTGGTCCCGGGACAGGGCATGAAAAACTGTTTTTT. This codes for CASGPGTGHEKLFF.